This T cell receptor beta chain was identified in a study of T cell responses to AZD1222 COVID-19 vaccine. Overall study context: Pooled together were second doses at about 4 or about 12 weeks.

Produced via immunoSEQ multiplex PCR; TCRdb's table is partial and in-frame only. The sample lists about 99,000 clones, nearly 90% occurring once. Study conclusions and caveats: The sample set comprised mostly white British donors with more females, and clonal diversity was possibly underestimated.

Germline V gene lookup returns CDR1 SEHNR and CDR2 FQNEAQ (reference sequence). The CDR3 length is 15 residues. J was trimmed by 8 bases and V by 3 bases; bases with no gene match: 6. About this clone: Its antigen is not known.

Sample: peripheral blood, taken on day 0 of AZD1222 vaccination. This receptor was obtained from an adult in good health. The chain couples TRBV7-9 to TRBJ2-1; 11 nucleotides align to TRBD1. CDR3 loop: CASSLGQGEFYEQFF. The CDR3, as DNA: TGTGCCAGCAGCTTGGGACAGGGGGAGTTCTATGAGCAGTTCTTC.